This entry lists 10 T cell receptor beta chains sequenced from one sample in a study of response to subunit inactivated influenza vaccine. One entry per CDR3 protein, called by TCRdb with MiXCR from the RT-PCR reads. The sample includes 500,000 to 600,000 distinct CDR3 sequences, around 15% of them seen just once. The sample consisted of PBMCs from blood, taken about 13 days after vaccination. The source is a man aged 45-60 years who received an inactivated influenza vaccine.

The chain carries TRBV12-3 or TRBV12-4 and TRBJ2-1; 10 bases fit TRBD1. V was clipped by 6 bases and J by 6 bases; unmatched bases: 5. The CDR3 length is 14 residues. CDR3 sequence: CASRPRDRGNEQFF. CDR3 DNA: TGTGCCAGCAGACCGCGGGACAGGGGCAATGAGCAGTTCTTC.

This clonotype was picked up a small number of times. This chain joins TRBV12-3 or TRBV12-4 and TRBJ1-2, with a tentative D call TRBD1 (5 bases). There are 13 residues in the CDR3. The V and J ends lost 2 bases and 8 bases respectively, with 12 bases between them. CDR3 nucleotides: TGTGCCAGCAGTTTAAAGGCAGGGATGGGCTACACCTTC. Residues: CASSLKAGMGYTF.

This clonotype was seen more than once but under ten times. V and J are TRBV7-2 and TRBJ2-1, with 11 positions matching TRBD2. Losses at the gene ends were 4 bases for V and 4 bases for J; bases not matched to a gene: 6. The CDR3 is 16 amino acids. Germline assignment: CDR1 SGHTA and CDR2 FQGNSA. CDR3 coding DNA: TGTGCCAGCAGCTCGAAACGGACTAGCGGGTACAATGAGCAGTTCTTC. It is translated as CASSSKRTSGYNEQFF. The full variable domain, rest sourced from reference TRBV7-2 and TRBJ2-1, is GAGVSQSPSNKVTEKGKDVELRCDPISGHTALYWYRQSLGQGLEFLIYFQGNSAPDKSGLPSDRFSAERTGGSVSTLTIQRTQQEDSAVYLCASSSKRTSGYNEQFFGPGTRLTVL.

This clonotype has only a few counts. The chain links TRBV28 to TRBJ2-1; D gene ambiguous. CDR3 size: 16 residues. Between the trimmed V and J ends, which lost 6 bases and 3 bases, there was a span of 18 bases. The V gene's germline CDR1 is MDHEN and CDR2 SYDVKM. The CDR3 sequence is CASSPPFQVGYNEQFF. CDR3 in DNA: TGTGCCAGCAGCCCTCCTTTTCAGGTGGGCTACAATGAGCAGTTCTTC.

This clonotype was seen a few times. The V gene is TRBV20-1, the J gene TRBJ2-3; 10 nucleotides line up with TRBD2. This CDR3 comprises 13 residues. Germline CDR1 reads DFQATT; CDR2 reads SNEGSKA (reference sequence). V was clipped by 6 bases and J by 4 bases; unmatched bases: 4. As DNA, the CDR3 is TGCAGTGCCCACCTAGCGGGAGCAGATACGCAGTATTTT. Amino acids: CSAHLAGADTQYF.

This clonotype was observed at least ten times. This rearrangement joins TRBV5-1 to TRBJ2-7; D unclear. The CDR3 runs 12 residues. V was clipped by 4 bases and J by 3 bases, with 8 bases between them. From germline, CDR1 is SGHRS and CDR2 YFSETQ. Here the CDR3 DNA reads TGCGCCAGCAGCGACCGTAGCTACGAGCAGTACTTC. It translates to CASSDRSYEQYF.

This clonotype occurred many times. The rearrangement links TRBV18 to TRBJ1-1; D is uncertain. V was pared by 4 bases and J by 0 bases, with 6 bases between. The CDR3 length is 13 residues. Germline-derived CDR1 and CDR2 are KGHSH and LQKENI. CDR3 residues: CASSLQMNTEAFF. CDR3 nucleotide sequence: TGTGCCAGCTCACTTCAGATGAACACTGAAGCTTTCTTT.

The V and J genes are TRBV20-1 and TRBJ2-1; no firm D call. V dropped 5 bases and J dropped 4 bases, with 6 bases sitting between them. The V gene's germline CDR1 is DFQATT and CDR2 SNEGSKA (reference sequence). The CDR3 covers 11 residues. The CDR3 reads CSAERYNEQFF. CDR3 in DNA: TGCAGTGCTGAAAGATACAATGAGCAGTTCTTC.

Written as DNA, the CDR3 is TGCAGTGCTGTCTCGGGATCCCACAATGAGCAGTTCTTC. It translates to CSAVSGSHNEQFF. This chain joins TRBV20-1 and TRBJ2-1; a possible D gene is TRBD2 (5 bases). V was trimmed by 5 bases and J by 5 bases, leaving 13 bases between them. The CDR3 contains 13 residues. CDR1 and CDR2 (germline): DFQATT, SNEGSKA (reference sequence).

This clonotype has only one observation. The chain joins TRBV14 to TRBJ2-5; 8 bases line up with TRBD1. V was clipped by 0 bases and J by 4 bases; unmatched bases: 4. CDR3 length: 15 residues. CDR1 and CDR2 from the germline V gene are SGHDN and FVKESK. CDR3 protein: CASSQDMDRAETQYF. CDR3 DNA sequence: TGTGCCAGCAGCCAAGACATGGACAGGGCAGAGACCCAGTACTTC.